This T cell receptor (beta chain) is from a study of chemoradiotherapy in HPV16-positive cancers. Samples were taken several times over chemoradiotherapy. Whole-study results and caveats: Non-HPV-specific T cells did not expand in tumors during treatment, whereas candidate HPV-specific clones and E7-related motifs did. Functional assays defining HPV-specific T cells used only a couple of HPV16-positive patients.

Measured with immunoSEQ multiplex PCR; TCRdb has only the in-frame clones, and not every one. The repertoire includes 15,000 or so clones, 90% to 95% of them detected once, and around 14% sits in the top ten. Regarding this clone: Its antigen is unidentified.

The TCR originated in a human donor with HPV-associated anogenital cancer. The material was blood, obtained from a patient who underwent chemoradiotherapy.

CDR3 protein: CASSPDSRNYGYTF. CDR3 coding DNA: TGTGCCAGCAGTCCCGACAGCCGCAACTATGGCTACACCTTC. This chain links TRBV6-5 with TRBJ1-2; the D gene is possibly TRBD1 (5 bases). The germline V gene encodes CDR1 MNHEY and CDR2 SVGAGI. This CDR3 has 14 amino acids. Trimming stripped 5 bases from V and 2 bases from J, with 12 bases between.